The entry below describes one T cell receptor beta chain. The antigen is not known. It was RNA transcripts that yielded the amplified TCR beta CDR3 regions. The TCR CDR3 was amplified in a first-round RT-PCR using the HTBI primer set. TCRdb independently ran MiXCR on the multiplex PCR reads; one entry per CDR3 protein. The sample lists around 270,000 distinct CDR3 sequences; less than 20% were seen once. This entry is derived from a study of T cells in Graves' hyperthyroidism and ophthalmopathy. General study results and limits: A model of 13 V-J features distinguished ophthalmopathy from stable hyperthyroidism.

V trimming: 6 bases; J trimming: 6 bases; junction bases outside the gene matches: 7. CDR3 size: 14 residues. The V gene's germline CDR1 is MDHEN and CDR2 SYDVKM. V and J are TRBV28 and TRBJ2-5; TRBD1 aligns across 10 bases. Sequences were obtained from blood. The source of this sequence is a man over 45 with Graves' ophthalmopathy. CDR3 residues: CASSLDRGQKTQYF. DNA of the CDR3: TGTGCCAGCAGCCTAGACAGGGGGCAAAAGACCCAGTACTTC. The full variable domain, rest sourced from reference TRBV28 and TRBJ2-5, is DVKVTQSSRYLVKRTGEKVFLECVQDMDHENMFWYRQDPGLGLRLIYFSYDVKMKEKGDIPEGYSVSREKKERFSLILESASTNQTSMYLCASSLDRGQKTQYFGPGTRLLVL.